These 11 T cell receptor beta chains share one sample of origin, sequenced in a study of T cells expressing NK-cell markers (TCRdb year 2020). Library preparation used 5' RACE. Sequencing relied on an Illumina HiSeq 2000. The reads went through TCRdb reprocessing, and each CDR3 protein sequence gets one entry with no DNA. The table for this sample shows a few hundred thousand distinct CDR3 sequences. Of the sample, roughly 5.2% is held by the ten largest clones. Sequencing was carried out using blood T cells: a sorted CD56 or NKG2C T cell subset, CD4+ or CD8+ T cells, or bulk PBMC T cells (not recorded which). Receptors were obtained from a man aged 18-70 years in good health.

The chain couples TRBV6-4 to TRBJ2-1; the TCRdb D gene call, TRBD2, has no DNA to confirm it. Germline V lookup: CDR1 MRHNA, CDR2 SNTAGT. CDR3 length equals 19 residues. The CDR3 sequence: CASSHLLAGGPSRYNEQFF.

This chain uses TRBV7-9 with TRBJ1-3; TCRdb lists TRBD1, though no DNA is available to test this call. Germline V gene lookup returns CDR1 SEHNR and CDR2 FQNEAQ (reference sequence). CDR3 length equals 15 residues. CDR3 residues: CASSLGWARGNTIYF. Full variable domain (outside the CDR3, taken from reference TRBV7-9 and TRBJ1-3): DTGVSQNPRHKITKRGQNVTFRCDPISEHNRLYWYRQTLGQGPEFLTYFQNEAQLEKSRLLSDRFSAERPKGSFSTLEIQRTEQGDSAMYLCASSLGWARGNTIYFGEGSWLTVV.

J is TRBJ2-5 and V is TRBV6-5; TCRdb returns TRBD1, unconfirmable since there is no DNA. The CDR3 length is 15 residues. From germline, CDR1 is MNHEY and CDR2 SVGAGI. The CDR3 sequence: CASSYGGARLETQYF.

The rearrangement links TRBV6-6 to TRBJ2-1; TCRdb gives TRBD1 as the D gene, but with no DNA this cannot be confirmed. CDR1 and CDR2 (germline): MNHNY, SVGAGI (reference sequence). The CDR3 totals 13 residues. CDR3: CASSPFQGFEQFF.

The rearrangement uses TRBV5-6 and TRBJ1-2; TCRdb designates TRBD1, a call that cannot be tested without DNA. Germline V gives CDR1 SGHDT, CDR2 YYEEEE. The CDR3 consists of 13 residues. The CDR3 region is CASSFGTVYGYTF.

This chain uses TRBV20-1 with TRBJ2-1; checking the TCRdb D call of TRBD2 is not possible without DNA. Germline values: CDR1 DFQATT, CDR2 SNEGSKA (reference sequence). This CDR3 region has 14 residues. The CDR3 loop reads CSAPDLGAHNEQFF.

J is TRBJ2-7 and V is TRBV7-9. The CDR3 covers 14 residues. CDR1 and CDR2 from the germline V gene are SEHNR and FQNEAQ (reference sequence). This chain's CDR3 is CASSSTTIRYEQYF.

The chain is built from TRBV7-2 and TRBJ2-5; TCRdb's D gene call, TRBD2, goes unchecked for lack of DNA. The CDR3 totals 16 residues. CDR1 is SGHTA, CDR2 FQGNSA, per germline. This chain's CDR3 is CASSLLGLAGSETQYF.

The gene calls are TRBV13 and TRBJ2-5; TCRdb reports TRBD2, a call that lacks DNA to check it against. This CDR3 has 13 amino acids. The germline gives CDR1 PRHDT, CDR2 FYEKMQ (reference sequence). CDR3 residues: CASSLGNAKTQYF.

The genes are TRBV18 and TRBJ1-2. This CDR3 is 13 amino acids long. The germline V gene encodes CDR1 KGHSH and CDR2 LQKENI. The CDR3 sequence: CASSPPVQEGYTF.

The V gene is TRBV20-1, the J gene TRBJ2-1; TCRdb reports TRBD1, a call that lacks DNA to check it against. CDR1 DFQATT and CDR2 SNEGSKA come from the germline V gene (reference sequence). There are 13 residues in the CDR3. CDR3 in amino acids: CSARMGVRNEQFF.